What follows describes a single T cell receptor beta chain. Relative to the germline gene, one junction end is altered; a read error may explain this. This specimen belongs to a study of blood T cell repertoires in COVID-19. At the level of the study: The United States, Italy and Spain were the sources of the acute and convalescent COVID-19 samples. The cDNA or gDNA used as material had been derived from T cells, B-cell-depleted T cells, or PBMCs.

How the authors handled the data: Estimated nucleated cell counts came from reference gene primer amplification. Profiling relied on immunoSEQ multiplex PCR, and the TCRdb table lists in-frame clones only, not all of them. The V and J calls and clone size were taken over from that table, and D and trimming were inferred from the DNA. This table holds under 150,000 clones, over 70% found once. Germline V CDR1 and CDR2: SGDLS, YYNGEE. This CDR3 has 14 residues. This TCR came from a man aged 45-60 years with active COVID-19. The sequencing sample was made of peripheral blood. The chain uses TRBV9 and TRBJ1-1; D is uncertain. CDR3 DNA sequence: TGTGCCAGCAGCCAGAGATCGGGAAACAGCCTCCTGGTCTTT. Its translation: CASSQRSGNSLLVF.